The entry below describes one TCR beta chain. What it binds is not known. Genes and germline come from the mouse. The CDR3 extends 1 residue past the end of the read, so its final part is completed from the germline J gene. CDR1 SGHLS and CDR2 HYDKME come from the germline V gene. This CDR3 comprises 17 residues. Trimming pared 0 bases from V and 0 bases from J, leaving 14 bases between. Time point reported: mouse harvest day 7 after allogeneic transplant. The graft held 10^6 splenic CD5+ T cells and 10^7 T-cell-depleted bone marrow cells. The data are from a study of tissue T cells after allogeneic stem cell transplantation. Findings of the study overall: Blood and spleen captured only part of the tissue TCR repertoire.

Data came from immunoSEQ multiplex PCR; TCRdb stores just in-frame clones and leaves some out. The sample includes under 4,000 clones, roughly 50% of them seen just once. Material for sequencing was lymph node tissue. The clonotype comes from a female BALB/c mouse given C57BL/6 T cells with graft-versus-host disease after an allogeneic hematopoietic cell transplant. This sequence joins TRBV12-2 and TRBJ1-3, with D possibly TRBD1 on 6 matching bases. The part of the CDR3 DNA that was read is TGTGCCAGCTCTCTCGATGGGGACAAAAATTCTGGAAATACGCTCTAT. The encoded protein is CASSLDGDKNSGNTLY. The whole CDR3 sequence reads CASSLDGDKNSGNTLYF. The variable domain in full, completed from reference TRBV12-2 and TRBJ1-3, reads NSGVVQSPRYIIKGKGERSILKCIPISGHLSVAWYQQTQGQELKFFIQHYDKMERDKGNLPSRFSVQQFDDYHSEMNMSALELEDSAVYFCASSLDGDKNSGNTLYFGEGSRLIVV.